This TCR beta chain was identified during a study of human T cells and chemical hapten exposure (dated by TCRdb to about 2021). As for the study more broadly: For sensitization, 2% DPC in acetone was applied to a 2 cm by 2 cm area of upper inner arm skin. Blood samples were taken from patients before sensitization (week 0) and at 2, 6 and about 24 weeks after DPC sensitization. Libraries were combined into a pool for sequencing, and differences in TCR yield between samples came mainly from small differences in library volumes within the pool. The study tracked peripheral blood TCR repertoire changes in vivo during primary and secondary sensitization to the hapten diphenylcyclopropenone (DPC) in alopecia patients. Patch testing was done on the upper back using Finn chambers containing 0.01% DPC, and results were scored after 6 days according to International Contact Dermatitis Research Group standards. Alopecia areata with under or over 50% scalp involvement, alopecia totalis and alopecia universalis were represented in the patient cohort, which was mostly female. Roughly 30 alopecia patients provided blood for TCR sequencing at one to four time points (pre-sensitization, 2, 6 and 24 weeks). Throughout the study period of around 25 weeks, patients also received therapeutic DPC doses to the scalp every week. Overall results and qualifications from the work: Repeated subsampling changed both the strength of the expansion versus patch-test correlation and the threshold at which that correlation became significant. Expanded TCRs formed significantly more large CDR3 similarity clusters than pre-sensitization or healthy control sets, consistent with antigen-driven responses. Patch test score correlated positively with the number of PT1 expanded TCRs, reaching significance at thresholds 8, 16 and 32 but not at 4. Because all patients had alopecia, a presumed autoimmune disease, the immune response of the patients might differ from that of healthy individuals. DPC sensitization did not change how many TCRs were above 1 in 1000 frequency, and no evidence was found of alterations in global repertoire structure.

The library was prepared using RACE. Sequencing was performed on a NextSeq 500. During library preparation, unique molecular identifiers were attached to individual cDNA molecules so that TCRs could be counted in a quantitative, reproducible way. Both TCR alpha and TCR beta chains were sequenced from each blood RNA sample. Under the source paper's analysis protocol: Samples had a median of roughly 99,000 TCRs, with a range from roughly 23,224 to 700,000. V, J and CDR3 annotation of the TCR reads was carried out using the Decombinator software suite. To make PS versus PT1 abundance plots, every sample was subsampled to the same number of TCRs (28,000). Expanded TCRs were defined as absent before sensitization and observed at least eight times at the 2-week time point. TCRdb trimmed the raw reads at Q25, called clones with MiXCR and kept productive beta chains. Rows are combined by CDR3 protein, so each entry shows the most common genes and DNA. Here the V and J calls rest on TCRdb's processing, not on the authors' analysis. A total of approximately 320,000 distinct CDR3 sequences appear in this sample, about 5% of them only once. Of the sample, about 7.7% falls within the top ten clones.

Read against the paper, the sample's time point label means: pre-sensitization, week 0. This sample's treatment or condition label indicates: therapeutic diphenylcyclopropenone sensitization with weekly scalp DPC. At each patch-test visit, blood was drawn before the patch test was applied. Patients were eligible if aged 18 to 70, diagnosed with alopecia and judged suitable for DPC therapy, and pregnant patients were excluded. Total RNA was extracted from unfractionated whole blood collected in Tempus Blood RNA tubes. This clonotype has only a few counts. Its antigen is still unknown. No base quality information exists; no much larger clone differs at one position. Measured from the cysteine to the phenylalanine, the CDR3 is 12 residues long. Just the 36-base CDR3 DNA is kept, in frame starting at base 1. The germline V gene sets CDR1 to SGHTA and CDR2 to FQGNSA. Deletion took 10 bases off V and 0 bases off J, with a span of 9 bases between the germline ends.

The chain joins TRBV7-2 to TRBJ1-1; the D gene lacks a confident call. The clonotype originates from a woman aged 18-29 years with alopecia areata. Some clones in this sample may be carry-over from other donors' samples. This material consisted of whole blood, taken in connection with sensitization to the hapten diphenylcyclopropenone (DPC). At the DNA level, the sequence is TGTGCCACCCATAACATGAACACTGAAGCTTTCTTT. This sequence encodes CATHNMNTEAFF.